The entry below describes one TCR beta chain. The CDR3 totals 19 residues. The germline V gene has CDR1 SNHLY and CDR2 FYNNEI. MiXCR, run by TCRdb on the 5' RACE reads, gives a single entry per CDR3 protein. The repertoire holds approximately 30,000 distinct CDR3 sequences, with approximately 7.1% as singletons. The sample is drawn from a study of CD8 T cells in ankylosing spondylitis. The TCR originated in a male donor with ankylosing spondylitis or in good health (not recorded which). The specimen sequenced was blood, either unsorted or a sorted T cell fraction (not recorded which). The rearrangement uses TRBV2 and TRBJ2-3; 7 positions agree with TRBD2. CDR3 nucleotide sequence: TGTACCTTCTGTTTATTTGGGGTCATGGCTAGCGGAAACACAGATACGCAGTATTTT. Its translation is CTFCLFGVMASGNTDTQYF.